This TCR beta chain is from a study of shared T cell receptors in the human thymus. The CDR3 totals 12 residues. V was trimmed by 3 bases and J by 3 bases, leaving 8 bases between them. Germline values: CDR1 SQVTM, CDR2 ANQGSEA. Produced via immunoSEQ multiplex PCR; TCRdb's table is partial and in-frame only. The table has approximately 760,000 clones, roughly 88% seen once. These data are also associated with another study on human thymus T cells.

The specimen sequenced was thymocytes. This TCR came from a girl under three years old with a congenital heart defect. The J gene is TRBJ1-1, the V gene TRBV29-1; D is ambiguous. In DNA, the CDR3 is TGCAGCGTTGACCCGTTATACACTGAAGCTTTCTTT. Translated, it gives CSVDPLYTEAFF.